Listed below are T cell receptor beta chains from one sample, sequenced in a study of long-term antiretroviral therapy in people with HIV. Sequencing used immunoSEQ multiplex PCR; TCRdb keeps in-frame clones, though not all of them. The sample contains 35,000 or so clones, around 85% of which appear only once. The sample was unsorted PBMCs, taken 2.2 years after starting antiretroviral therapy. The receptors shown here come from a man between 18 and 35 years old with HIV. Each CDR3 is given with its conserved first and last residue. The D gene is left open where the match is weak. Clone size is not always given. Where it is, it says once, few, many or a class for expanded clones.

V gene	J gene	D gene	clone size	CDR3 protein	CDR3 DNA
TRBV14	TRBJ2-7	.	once	CASCQSYSSYEQYF	TGTGCCAGCTGCCAGTCGTACTCTTCCTACGAGCAGTACTTC
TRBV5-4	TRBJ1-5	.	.	CASTRGQKSNQPQHF	TGTGCCAGCACCCGAGGGCAGAAGAGCAATCAGCCCCAGCATTTT
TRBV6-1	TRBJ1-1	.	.	CASKPGSTEAFF	TGTGCCAGCAAACCAGGTTCTACTGAAGCTTTCTTT
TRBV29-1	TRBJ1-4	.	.	CSGRTEKNEKLFF	TGCAGCGGTAGGACAGAAAAAAATGAAAAACTGTTTTTT
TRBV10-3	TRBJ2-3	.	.	CATADQTKASTDTQYF	TGTGCCACCGCCGATCAGACCAAAGCTAGCACAGATACGCAGTATTTT
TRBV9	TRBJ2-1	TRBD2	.	CASSLTLAAFYNEQFF	TGTGCCAGCAGCCTTACGCTAGCGGCCTTTTACAATGAGCAGTTCTTC
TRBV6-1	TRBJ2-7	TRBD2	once	CASSDGLAGSYEQYF	TGTGCCAGCAGTGACGGACTAGCGGGATCCTACGAGCAGTACTTC
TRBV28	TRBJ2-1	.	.	CASRDRLSSYNEQFF	TGTGCCAGCAGGGACCGTTTAAGCTCCTACAATGAGCAGTTCTTC
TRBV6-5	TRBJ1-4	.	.	CASSYGGQDEKLFF	TGTGCCAGCAGTTACGGCGGACAAGATGAAAAACTGTTTTTT
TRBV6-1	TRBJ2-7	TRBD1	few	CAGQGYTYEQYF	TGTGCCGGACAGGGGTACACCTACGAGCAGTACTTC
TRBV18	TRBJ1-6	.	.	CASSAEFYNSPLHF	TGTGCCAGCTCGGCGGAGTTTTATAATTCACCCCTCCACTTT
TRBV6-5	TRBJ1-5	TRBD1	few	CASTAGGGQPQHF	TGTGCCAGCACCGCGGGAGGGGGCCAGCCCCAGCATTTT
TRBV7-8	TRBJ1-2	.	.	CASSLAGVDYGYTF	TGTGCCAGCAGCTTAGCGGGGGTGGACTATGGCTACACCTTC
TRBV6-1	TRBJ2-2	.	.	CASSEILGEWGTGELFF	TGTGCCAGCAGTGAAATATTGGGGGAGTGGGGGACCGGGGAGCTGTTTTTT
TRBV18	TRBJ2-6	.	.	CASSLPSGANVLTF	TGTGCCAGCTCACTACCTTCCGGGGCCAACGTCCTGACTTTC
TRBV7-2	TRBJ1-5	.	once	CASSLVGGESNQPQHF	TGTGCCAGCAGCTTAGTGGGTGGCGAGAGCAATCAGCCCCAGCATTTT
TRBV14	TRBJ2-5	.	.	CASSPLASGETQYF	TGTGCCAGCAGCCCCCTGGCCTCCGGAGAGACCCAGTACTTC
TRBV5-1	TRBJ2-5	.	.	CASSLRGQETQYF	TGCGCCAGCAGCTTGAGGGGCCAAGAGACCCAGTACTTC
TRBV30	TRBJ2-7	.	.	CACVEVRGVREQYF	TGTGCCTGTGTAGAGGTCAGGGGGGTGAGGGAGCAGTACTTC
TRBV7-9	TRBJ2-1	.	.	CASSSPLEQFF	TGTGCCAGCAGCTCACCACTCGAGCAGTTCTTC
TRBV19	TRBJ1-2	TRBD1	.	CASSRTGVYGYTF	TGTGCCAGTAGTCGGACAGGGGTATATGGCTACACCTTC
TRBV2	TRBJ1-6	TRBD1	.	CATTGGRQGGRNSPLHF	TGTGCCACCACGGGGGGCCGACAGGGAGGGAGAAATTCACCCCTCCACTTT
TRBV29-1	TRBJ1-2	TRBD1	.	CSVPLGQGTFGYTF	TGCAGCGTCCCTCTAGGACAGGGAACGTTCGGCTACACCTTC
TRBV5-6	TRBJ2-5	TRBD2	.	CASSLAPAGGRETQYF	TGTGCCAGCAGCTTGGCCCCAGCGGGGGGGCGGGAGACCCAGTACTTC
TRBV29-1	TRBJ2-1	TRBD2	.	CSVDSSGRARGQFF	TGCAGCGTTGATTCCAGCGGGAGGGCCCGGGGGCAGTTCTTC
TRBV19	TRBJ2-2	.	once	CASPRPGETGELFF	TGTGCCAGTCCCCGCCCAGGGGAGACCGGGGAGCTGTTTTTT
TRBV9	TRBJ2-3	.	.	CASSVGLTDTQYF	TGTGCCAGCAGCGTAGGACTCACAGATACGCAGTATTTT
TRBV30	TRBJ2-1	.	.	CAWSLYNEQFF	TGTGCCTGGAGTCTTTACAATGAGCAGTTCTTC
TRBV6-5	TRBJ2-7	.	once	CATLTYEQYF	TGTGCCACTCTTACCTACGAGCAGTACTTC
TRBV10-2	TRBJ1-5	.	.	CASSESRGGPQPQHF	TGCGCCAGCAGTGAGTCGAGAGGGGGTCCTCAGCCCCAGCATTTT
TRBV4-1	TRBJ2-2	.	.	CASSQVNLVYTGELFF	TGCGCCAGCAGCCAAGTGAATTTAGTCTACACCGGGGAGCTGTTTTTT
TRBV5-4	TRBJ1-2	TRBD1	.	CASSSTGPLGYTF	TGTGCCAGCAGCTCGACAGGGCCGTTGGGCTACACCTTC
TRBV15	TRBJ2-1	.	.	CATSGKRSYNEQFF	TGTGCCACCAGCGGGAAGCGGTCCTACAATGAGCAGTTCTTC
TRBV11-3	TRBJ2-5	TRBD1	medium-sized	CASSLDGTGGETQYF	TGTGCCAGCAGCTTAGATGGGACAGGGGGAGAGACCCAGTACTTC
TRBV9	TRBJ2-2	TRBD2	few	CASSSTTSGRHTGELFF	TGTGCCAGCAGCTCTACAACTAGCGGGAGACACACCGGGGAGCTGTTTTTT
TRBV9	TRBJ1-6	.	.	CASSVLQDDSPLHF	TGTGCCAGCAGCGTACTCCAGGACGATTCACCCCTCCACTTT
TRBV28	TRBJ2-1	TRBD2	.	CASNPLLLVAGGTNEQFF	TGTGCCAGCAACCCCCTCCTCCTGGTAGCGGGAGGAACGAATGAGCAGTTCTTC
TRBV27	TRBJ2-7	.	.	CASSPGFSSYEQYF	TGTGCCAGCAGCCCGGGCTTTAGCTCCTACGAGCAGTACTTC
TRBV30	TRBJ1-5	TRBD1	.	CAWSGIGTGGNQPQHF	TGTGCCTGGAGTGGAATCGGGACAGGGGGCAATCAGCCCCAGCATTTT
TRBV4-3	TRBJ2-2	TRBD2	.	CASSQDRGRASSGELFF	TGCGCCAGCAGCCAAGATCGCGGGAGGGCCTCATCCGGGGAGCTGTTTTTT